This passage covers 10 T cell receptor beta chains from one sample sequenced in a study of blood T cell repertoires in COVID-19. Using immunoSEQ multiplex PCR, the repertoire was profiled, and TCRdb retains in-frame clones only, with some absent. The repertoire consists of fewer than 150,000 clones, with over 70% occurring once and the leading ten covering more than 25%. Input material: peripheral blood. The receptors were gathered from a woman aged 70-85 years with acute or convalescent COVID-19.

The chain joins TRBV3-1 (or the pseudogene TRBV3-2) to TRBJ2-1, with 11 bases fitting TRBD2. Germline V lookup: CDR1 LGHDT, CDR2 YNNKEL (reference sequence). The V segment lost 3 bases and the J segment 9 bases; nucleotides outside the gene matches: 19. CDR3 length equals 19 residues. The CDR3 loop reads CASSQAGLAGGWRRGEQFF. The CDR3 bases are TGTGCCAGCAGCCAGGCGGGTCTAGCGGGGGGATGGCGTAGGGGTGAGCAGTTCTTC.

The CDR3 region has the DNA TGTGCCATCAGAGGGACAGGTGCTGGGGATACGCAGTATTTT. Protein sequence: CAIRGTGAGDTQYF. This chain uses TRBV10-3 with TRBJ2-3; TRBD1 matches at 8 bases. Trimming removed 6 bases from V and 6 bases from J; junction bases left unmatched: 8. The CDR3 consists of 14 residues. The germline V gene encodes CDR1 ENHRY and CDR2 SYGVKD.

V gene TRBV10-3 combines with J gene TRBJ1-5; TRBD1 matches 7 bases. Germline trimming cut 4 bases from V and 7 bases from J; bases unmatched to any gene: 4. There are 13 residues in the CDR3. Germline values: CDR1 ENHRY, CDR2 SYGVKD. CDR3 sequence reads: CAISGDSFQPQHF. Written as DNA, the CDR3 is TGTGCCATCAGTGGGGACAGCTTCCAGCCCCAGCATTTT.

The chain links TRBV19 to TRBJ2-5; D gene unclear. Germline assignment: CDR1 LNHDA and CDR2 SQIVND (reference sequence). V was cut by 7 bases and J by 2 bases, with 11 bases left in between. The CDR3 has 13 amino acids. The CDR3 sequence: CASKAGTQETQYF. For the CDR3, the DNA is TGTGCCAGTAAGGCAGGAACGCAAGAGACCCAGTACTTC.

The chain is built from TRBV7-3 and TRBJ2-1; 10 bases align to TRBD1. Germline V lookup: CDR1 SGHTA, CDR2 FQGTGA. This CDR3 region has 15 residues. Trimming took 5 bases from V and 2 from J; bases not matched to a gene: 3. Here the CDR3 DNA reads TGTGCCAGCAGCCTCGACAGGGGGCCCTACAATGAGCAGTTCTTC. The encoded protein is CASSLDRGPYNEQFF.

The CDR3 DNA sequence: TGTGCGCTCACGCGGACAGGGTGGTATGGCTACACCTTC. Translated, it gives CALTRTGWYGYTF. V usage is TRBV2 and J usage is TRBJ1-2; TRBD1 agrees at 8 bases. The CDR3 is 13 amino acids. CDR1 is SNHLY and CDR2 is FYNNEI in the germline V gene.

This sequence joins TRBV28 and TRBJ1-5, with 8 nucleotides matching TRBD1. V was pared by 5 bases and J by 6 bases, with 6 bases of the junction left unmatched. Germline V gene lookup returns CDR1 MDHEN and CDR2 SYDVKM. The CDR3 length is 14 residues. The CDR3 bases are TGTGCCAGCAGTCTCACGACAGGGGTTCAGCCCCAGCATTTT. The encoded protein is CASSLTTGVQPQHF.

V is TRBV5-1 and J is TRBJ1-2, with TRBD1 matching 10 bases. Germline-derived CDR1 and CDR2 are SGHRS and YFSETQ. With V trimmed by 0 bases and J by 7 bases, 12 bases remained unmatched. The CDR3 has 17 amino acids. CDR3 sequence: CASSLETGTGERGGYTF. The CDR3 coding sequence is TGCGCCAGCAGCTTGGAGACCGGGACAGGGGAACGGGGTGGCTACACCTTC.

The rearrangement joins TRBV6-2 or TRBV6-3 to TRBJ2-7; possible D gene TRBD2, 7 bases. The CDR3 runs 16 residues. The germline gives CDR1 MNHEY, CDR2 SVGEGT. The ends were cut back, 3 bases at V and 4 bases at J, with 19 bases in the middle. CDR3 in amino acids: CASSYDLRRGGYEQYF. For the CDR3, the DNA is TGTGCCAGCAGTTATGACCTCCGCAGGGGAGGGTACGAGCAGTACTTC.

The chain carries TRBV2 and TRBJ1-1, with TRBD1 matching 7 bases. The germline gives CDR1 SNHLY, CDR2 FYNNEI. The CDR3 has 14 residues. J gave up 4 bases and V 7 bases, and 9 bases lay outside the gene matches. The CDR3 is CASTASQGGTEAFF. The CDR3 region has the DNA TGTGCCAGCACAGCGAGCCAGGGGGGCACTGAAGCTTTCTTT.